Listed below are T cell receptor beta chains from one sample, sequenced in a study of CD8 T cells in acute hepatitis C reinfection. Sequencing used immunoSEQ multiplex PCR; TCRdb keeps in-frame clones, though not all of them. The data contain 38,000 or so clones, 80% to 90% of them singletons. Sample: naive CD8+ T cells from PBMCs. These receptors originate from a man aged 25 to 45 with chronic hepatitis C. Both conserved end residues are part of each CDR3. The D gene is left open where the match is weak.

J gene | V gene | D gene | CDR3 protein
TRBJ2-2 | TRBV21-1 | - | CASTPTSGVKTGELFF
TRBJ2-5 | TRBV15 | - | CATSPRGPGEETQYF
TRBJ2-1 | TRBV6-4 | - | CAPRPPVHEQFF
TRBJ1-2 | TRBV9 | TRBD1 | CASSVASTGENYGYTF
TRBJ2-5 | TRBV7-2 | - | CASSNGLFGGGETQYF
TRBJ2-5 | TRBV27 | - | CASSPERGLQETQYF
TRBJ2-3 | TRBV7-3 | TRBD2 | CASSAGTTTQYF
TRBJ2-7 | TRBV5-1 | - | CASSGWEPSYEQYF
TRBJ2-7 | TRBV18 | TRBD1 | CASSPTGPYEQYF
TRBJ1-2 | TRBV13 | TRBD1 | CASSLGRTGTGYGYTF
TRBJ2-2 | TRBV4-1 | - | CASSLGTYTGELFF
TRBJ2-5 | TRBV19 | - | CASSIWQSDSQETQYF
TRBJ1-3 | TRBV12-5 | - | CASGIDGNTIYF
TRBJ2-5 | TRBV7-9 | TRBD1 | CASSPRTGIYQETQYF
TRBJ2-7 | TRBV27 | TRBD1 | CASSLVGQGYEQYF
TRBJ2-2 | TRBV9 | - | CASTRAAGKTGELFF
TRBJ2-3 | TRBV7-9 | - | CASSHGSTDTQYF
TRBJ2-5 | TRBV6-1 | TRBD2 | CASSDEVGRLALETQYF
TRBJ1-1 | TRBV6-5 | - | CASSGVGAPEAFF
TRBJ1-2 | TRBV30 | - | CAWSVTDYGYTF
TRBJ2-5 | TRBV7-9 | TRBD1 | CASSSTGGGETQYF
TRBJ2-1 | TRBV30 | - | CAWSEEVSSYNEQFF
TRBJ2-2 | TRBV7-9 | - | CASSPTGELFF
TRBJ1-5 | TRBV7-9 | TRBD1 | CASSLEGGRQPQHF
TRBJ2-7 | TRBV6-1 | TRBD2 | CASSEEEVAGGYEQYF
TRBJ2-5 | TRBV19 | TRBD2 | CASTREVETQYF
TRBJ2-1 | TRBV27 | TRBD2 | CASSLEAGPYNEQFF
TRBJ2-3 | TRBV7-9 | - | CASSYPADTQYF
TRBJ1-2 | TRBV27 | - | CASSYGGLSDGYTF
TRBJ1-5 | TRBV27 | - | CASAGGGVRQPQHF
TRBJ2-7 | TRBV27 | - | CASSQTPSYEQYF
TRBJ2-3 | TRBV28 | - | CASSLSGASTDTQYF
TRBJ2-2 | TRBV7-6 | - | CASSPPRGAGAGELFF
TRBJ2-3 | TRBV6-6 | - | CASSYGSTDTQYF
TRBJ2-5 | TRBV2 | TRBD1 | CASRKGQGLETQYF
TRBJ1-5 | TRBV6-6 | - | CASSYSAGNQPQHF
TRBJ2-7 | TRBV5-4 | - | CASSLGLGSSYEQYF
TRBJ2-7 | TRBV7-9 | - | CASSLKDSSYEQYF
TRBJ2-2 | TRBV9 | - | CASSVGDTGELFF
TRBJ2-2 | TRBV5-6 | - | CASSLGGATGELFF
TRBJ2-3 | TRBV4-1 | - | CASSQNGLPLDTQYF
TRBJ2-5 | TRBV30 | - | CAWSVRRGEETQYF
TRBJ1-1 | TRBV6-5 | TRBD1 | CASSPGGQEAFF
TRBJ2-5 | TRBV7-8 | - | CASSAPREETQYF
TRBJ2-7 | TRBV27 | TRBD1 | CASSLSAGTGFYEQYF
TRBJ1-5 | TRBV10-1 | - | CASSETPDQPQHF
TRBJ1-2 | TRBV6-1 | - | CASSRHGYTF